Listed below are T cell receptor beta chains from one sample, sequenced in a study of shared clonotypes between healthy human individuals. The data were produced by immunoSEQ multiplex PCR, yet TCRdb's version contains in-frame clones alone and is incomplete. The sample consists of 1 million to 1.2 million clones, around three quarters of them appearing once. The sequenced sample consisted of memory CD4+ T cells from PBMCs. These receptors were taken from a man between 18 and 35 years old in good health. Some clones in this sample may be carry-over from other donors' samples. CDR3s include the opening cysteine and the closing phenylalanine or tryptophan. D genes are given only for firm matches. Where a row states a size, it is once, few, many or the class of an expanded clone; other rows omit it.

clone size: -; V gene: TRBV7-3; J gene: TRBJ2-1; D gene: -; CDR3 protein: CASSPGRNNEQFF; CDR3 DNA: TGTGCCAGCAGCCCGGGGAGGAACAATGAGCAGTTCTTC
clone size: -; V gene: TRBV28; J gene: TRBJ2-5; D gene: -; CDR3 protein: CASSSGMGYQETQYF; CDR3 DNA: TGTGCCAGCAGTTCAGGGATGGGGTACCAAGAGACCCAGTACTTC
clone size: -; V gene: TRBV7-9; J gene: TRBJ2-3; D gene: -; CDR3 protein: CASSAGTGNTDTQYF; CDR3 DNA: TGTGCCAGCAGCGCCGGGACTGGTAACACAGATACGCAGTATTTT
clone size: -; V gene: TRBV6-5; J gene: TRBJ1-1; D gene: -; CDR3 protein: CASSYRGEPEAFF; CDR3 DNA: TGTGCCAGCAGTTACCGAGGGGAACCGGAAGCTTTCTTT
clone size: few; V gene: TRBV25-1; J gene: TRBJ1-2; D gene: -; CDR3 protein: CASSAGDYGYTF; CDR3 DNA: TGTGCCAGCAGTGCAGGTGACTATGGCTACACCTTC
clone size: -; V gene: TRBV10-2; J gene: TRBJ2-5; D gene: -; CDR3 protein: CAGGSGQETQYF; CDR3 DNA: TGCGCCGGGGGGTCCGGGCAAGAGACCCAGTACTTC
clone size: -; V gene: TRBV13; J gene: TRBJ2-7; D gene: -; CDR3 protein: CASSGRRGASYEQYF; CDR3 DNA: TGTGCCAGCAGCGGCCGGAGGGGAGCCTCCTACGAGCAGTACTTC
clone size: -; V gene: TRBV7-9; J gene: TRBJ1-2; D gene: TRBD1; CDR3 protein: CASSLAAGGIGYGYTF; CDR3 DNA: TGTGCCAGCAGCTTAGCGGCAGGGGGGATCGGCTATGGCTACACCTTC
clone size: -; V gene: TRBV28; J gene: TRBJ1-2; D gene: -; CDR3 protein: CASRGSGGIYGYTF; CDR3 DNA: TGTGCCAGCAGAGGTAGTGGGGGCATCTATGGCTACACCTTC
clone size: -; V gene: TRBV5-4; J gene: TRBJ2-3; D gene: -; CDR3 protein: CASSSLTWDTQYF; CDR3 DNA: TGTGCCAGCAGCTCTTTGACCTGGGATACGCAGTATTTT